Listed here are 27 T cell receptor beta chains from one sample, sequenced in a study of persistence of HIV-infected CD4 T cells. This nonspecific control used anti-CD3/anti-CD28 bead stimulation of CD4+ T cells. Sorting selected CD4+ T cells upregulating both CD40 ligand and CD69. The immunoSEQ assay was version 4, run in survey mode. Clones were sequenced by immunoSEQ multiplex PCR, and TCRdb holds only the in-frame ones, with some missing. The sample contains roughly 43,000 clones, 70% to 90% of which appear only once. These receptors have no known antigen. The material sequenced was CD4+ T cells sorted from PBMCs after roughly 18-hour stimulation, taken from a patient who received antiretroviral therapy. These receptors all come from an adult man with HIV who was CMV-seropositive.

This chain uses TRBV27 with TRBJ1-4, with D possibly matching TRBD1 (5 bases). The CDR3 extends over 13 amino acids. The V gene lost 5 bases and the J gene lost 8 bases, with 12 bases spanning the gap. Germline CDR1 and CDR2: MNHEY and SMNVEV (reference sequence). This CDR3 is CASSIYGGEKLFF. CDR3 nucleotides: TGTGCCAGCAGTATCTACGGGGGGGAAAAACTGTTTTTT.

The chain is built from TRBV12-3 or TRBV12-4 and TRBJ1-2; D is perhaps TRBD1 (5 bases). The CDR3 is made up of 13 amino acids. Trimming pared 6 bases from V and 2 bases from J, leaving 10 bases between. The CDR3 DNA follows: TGTGCCAGCAGACCTGACAGCAACTATGGCTACACCTTC. This codes for CASRPDSNYGYTF.

CDR3 DNA: TGCAGCGTGCGACAGGGGCAGGTACTCTATGGCTACACCTTC. Encoded protein: CSVRQGQVLYGYTF. The chain recombines TRBV29-1 with TRBJ1-2; the match to TRBD1 covers 8 bases. The J segment lost 4 bases and the V segment lost 6 bases, leaving 10 bases of the junction unmatched. This CDR3 has 14 amino acids. Per germline, CDR1 SQVTM and CDR2 ANQGSEA.

This chain connects TRBV5-1 to TRBJ1-1; TRBD1 is a possible D gene (5 bases). CDR1 is SGHRS, CDR2 YFSETQ, per germline. This CDR3 has 14 amino acids. With 4 bases removed from V and 1 base from J, the gap between germline ends came to 11 bases. The CDR3 loop reads CASSVGGSNTEAFF. CDR3 DNA: TGCGCCAGCAGCGTGGGGGGTTCGAACACTGAAGCTTTCTTT.

This chain joins TRBV6-2 or TRBV6-3 and TRBJ1-6; D unresolved. CDR3 length equals 12 residues. V dropped 2 bases and J dropped 13 bases, with 9 bases sitting between them. CDR1 and CDR2 (germline): MNHEY, SVGEGT. CDR3 bases: TGTGCCAGCAGTTACACGTATGGTCCCCTCCACTTT. Its translation is CASSYTYGPLHF.

This sequence joins TRBV6-5 and TRBJ2-7; TRBD2 aligns across 11 bases. The V gene's germline CDR1 is MNHEY and CDR2 SVGAGI. With 7 bases clipped from V and 2 bases from J, the junction kept 7 bases outside the gene matches. The CDR3 runs to 15 residues. As DNA, the CDR3 is TGTGCCAGCACCGTGACTAGCGGGGCGACCTACGAGCAGTACTTC. This codes for CASTVTSGATYEQYF.

The rearrangement links TRBV5-8 to TRBJ2-7; D ambiguous. CDR3 length: 13 residues. Germline V gives CDR1 SGHTS, CDR2 YDEGEE. The V end was cut by 7 bases, the J end by 5 bases, with 16 bases between. In nucleotides, the CDR3 is TGTGCCAGCCCCAAGGTGGGGAACAACGAGCAGTACTTC. Translation: CASPKVGNNEQYF.

The chain recombines TRBV29-1 with TRBJ1-2; perhaps TRBD1 as D (5 bases). The V gene lost 7 bases and the J gene lost 7 bases, with 19 bases spanning the gap. This CDR3 contains 13 residues. CDR1 and CDR2 from the germline V gene are SQVTM and ANQGSEA. The CDR3 DNA sequence: TGCAGCGCCTTTCCTACAGGCGGTAGTGGCTACACCTTC. The encoded protein is CSAFPTGGSGYTF.

The V gene is TRBV19, the J gene TRBJ1-1, with TRBD1 as a possible D gene (5 bases). The CDR3 is 14 amino acids. Looked up from germline, CDR1 is LNHDA and CDR2 is SQIVND (reference sequence). V gave up 5 bases and J gave up 1 base, with 11 bases separating them. The CDR3 sequence is CASSLFTGNTEAFF. Here the CDR3 DNA reads TGTGCCAGTAGTCTTTTCACAGGGAACACTGAAGCTTTCTTT.

The chain uses TRBV4-1 and TRBJ1-2; 8 nucleotides line up with TRBD1. The CDR3 has 18 residues. CDR1 MGHRA and CDR2 YSYEKL come from the germline V gene. Losses at the gene ends were 0 bases for V and 2 bases for J; bases not matched to a gene: 11. The CDR3 protein is CASSQEAGGSGINYGYTF. CDR3 nucleotide sequence: TGCGCCAGCAGCCAAGAGGCAGGGGGCAGTGGGATAAACTATGGCTACACCTTC.

The chain recombines TRBV12-5 with TRBJ1-1; no reliable D call. The ends were cut back, 0 bases at V and 3 bases at J, with 11 bases in the middle. The germline gives CDR1 LGHNT, CDR2 FRNRAP. This CDR3 is 15 amino acids long. CDR3 nucleotide sequence: TGTGCTAGTGGTTTGGTAAACAAACCCTACACTGAAGCTTTCTTT. It encodes CASGLVNKPYTEAFF.

This clone was recorded once. The V and J genes are TRBV7-9 and TRBJ2-2; the D gene is possibly TRBD2 (6 bases). The V end lost 5 bases, the J end lost 4 bases, and 8 bases lay between the germline ends. CDR1 is SEHNR, CDR2 FQNEAQ, per germline (reference sequence). The CDR3 has 13 amino acids. As DNA, the CDR3 is TGTGCCAGCAGCCGGGGGAGCACCGGGGAGCTGTTTTTT. It yields the protein CASSRGSTGELFF.

The chain links TRBV5-6 to TRBJ1-5; TRBD1 might be the D (6 bases). This CDR3 is built from 16 residues. The V end was cut by 2 bases, the J end by 2 bases, with 14 bases between. Germline V gives CDR1 SGHDT, CDR2 YYEEEE. CDR3 in amino acids: CASSLGGVRGNQPQHF. The CDR3 nucleotides read TGTGCCAGCAGCTTAGGGGGGGTTCGTGGCAATCAGCCCCAGCATTTT.

V usage is TRBV29-1 and J usage is TRBJ2-6; D is uncertain. Trimming left V 7 bases short and J 0 bases short, with 7 bases between. CDR1 and CDR2 (germline): SQVTM, ANQGSEA. The CDR3 totals 13 residues. CDR3 residues: CSAGTSGANVLTF. The CDR3 DNA follows: TGCAGCGCTGGAACCTCTGGGGCCAACGTCCTGACTTTC.

Only a few counts were recorded for this clone. The chain recombines TRBV3-1 (or the pseudogene TRBV3-2) with TRBJ1-6, with no clear D. V lost 1 base, J lost 0 bases, and 7 bases lay in between. Germline V gene data show CDR1 as LGHDT and CDR2 as YNNKEL (reference sequence). This CDR3 has 16 residues. CDR3 amino acids: CASSQGHSSYNSPLHF. DNA for the CDR3: TGTGCCAGCAGCCAAGGACACAGCTCCTATAATTCACCCCTCCACTTT.

The chain recombines TRBV6-5 with TRBJ1-2; D might be TRBD1 (6 bases). The germline V and J ends were trimmed by 2 bases and 1 base, with 11 bases remaining between them. Germline V gives CDR1 MNHEY, CDR2 SVGAGI. This CDR3 has 15 residues. The CDR3 DNA follows: TGTGCCAGCAGTTACGGGGGGGCTGGTAACTATGGCTACACCTTC. Translation: CASSYGGAGNYGYTF.

In this sample, this clone turned up once. The gene calls are TRBV24-1 and TRBJ2-1, with 7 bases identical to TRBD1. CDR1 is KGHDR and CDR2 is SFDVKD in the germline V gene. The ends lost 4 bases at V and 7 bases at J; junction bases unmatched: 9. This CDR3 is 15 amino acids long. CDR3 sequence (DNA): TGTGCCACCAGTGACCTCGACAGGGATGGAAATGAGCAGTTCTTC. Encoded protein: CATSDLDRDGNEQFF.

The genes are TRBV5-1 and TRBJ1-5; D is ambiguous. CDR3 length: 14 amino acids. Germline CDR1 SGHRS, CDR2 YFSETQ. Trimming removed 0 bases from V and 8 bases from J, with 12 bases in between. CDR3 region: CASSLGTLGEPQHF. The DNA for the CDR3 is TGCGCCAGCAGCTTGGGGACTCTCGGTGAGCCCCAGCATTTT.

V gene TRBV19 combines with J gene TRBJ2-7; 7 nucleotides match TRBD1. J was trimmed by 1 base and V by 3 bases; bases with no gene match: 6. CDR3 length: 15 residues. CDR1 is LNHDA, CDR2 SQIVND, per germline (reference sequence). CDR3 protein: CASSMVGTASYEQYF. The CDR3 DNA reads as TGTGCCAGTAGTATGGTCGGGACAGCGTCCTACGAGCAGTACTTC.

This chain connects TRBV27 to TRBJ1-1, with 8 nucleotides matching TRBD1. Per germline, CDR1 MNHEY and CDR2 SMNVEV (reference sequence). The CDR3 loop spans 15 amino acids. The V segment lost 4 bases and the J segment 5 bases; nucleotides outside the gene matches: 9. CDR3 residues: CASSSYGQGQTEAFF. The CDR3 DNA is TGTGCCAGCAGTTCCTACGGACAGGGACAGACTGAAGCTTTCTTT.

As for this clone: Distinct nucleotide sequences in the sample also encode this CDR3. This chain connects TRBV12-3 or TRBV12-4 to TRBJ1-4; D is undetermined. The ends were cut back, 6 bases at V and 1 base at J, with 6 bases in the middle. This CDR3 has 13 amino acids. This CDR3 reads CASSLKTNEKLFF. In DNA, the CDR3 is TGTGCCAGCAGCCTAAAAACTAATGAAAAACTGTTTTTT.

The chain couples TRBV5-1 to TRBJ1-1, with 8 bases lining up with TRBD1. The junction had 7 bases not matched to a gene; V was cut back by 3 bases and J by 6 bases. Germline V gene sequence: CDR1 SGHRS, CDR2 YFSETQ. This CDR3 has 14 amino acids. The CDR3 DNA is TGCGCCAGCAGCTGGACAGGGATCTTCGCTGAAGCTTTCTTT. As protein: CASSWTGIFAEAFF.

This chain connects TRBV7-2 to TRBJ2-3, with a possible D match to TRBD2 (5 bases). This CDR3 region has 14 residues. In germline, CDR1 is SGHTA, CDR2 FQGNSA. V was pared by 5 bases and J by 0 bases, with 9 bases between. This CDR3 is CASSPTTSTDTQYF. CDR3 sequence (DNA): TGTGCCAGCAGCCCGACTACTAGCACAGATACGCAGTATTTT.

The chain carries TRBV5-1 and TRBJ1-4, with unresolved D. CDR1 is SGHRS and CDR2 is YFSETQ in the germline V gene. Between the trimmed V and J ends, which lost 0 bases and 0 bases, there was a span of 9 bases. The CDR3 loop spans 16 amino acids. Here the CDR3 reads CASSLGLDSTNEKLFF. The CDR3 DNA reads TGCGCCAGCAGCTTGGGCCTGGATTCAACTAATGAAAAACTGTTTTTT.

V is TRBV18 and J is TRBJ1-2; 8 bases agree with TRBD1. Looked up from germline, CDR1 is KGHSH and CDR2 is LQKENI. This CDR3 comprises 13 residues. The ends lost 2 bases at V and 4 bases at J; junction bases unmatched: 0. For the CDR3, the DNA is TGTGCCAGCTCACCAGACAGGGGCTATGGCTACACCTTC. This translates into CASSPDRGYGYTF.

This sequence joins TRBV6-1 and TRBJ1-4, with D unresolved. The V end lost 3 bases, the J end lost 8 bases, and 13 bases lay between the germline ends. The CDR3 has 14 residues. Germline assignment: CDR1 MNHNS and CDR2 SASEGT. Here the CDR3 reads CASSDVRDGEKLFF. In DNA, the CDR3 is TGTGCCAGCAGTGACGTTAGAGATGGGGAAAAACTGTTTTTT.

The rearrangement uses TRBV2 and TRBJ1-1; 9 positions agree with TRBD1. After removal of 10 bases from V and 1 base from J, the junction contained 4 bases not matched to a gene. CDR3 size: 13 residues. Per the germline V gene, CDR1 is SNHLY and CDR2 is FYNNEI. The chain's CDR3 is CATSGQGNTEAFF. The CDR3 DNA reads as TGTGCCACCTCGGGACAGGGGAACACTGAAGCTTTCTTT.